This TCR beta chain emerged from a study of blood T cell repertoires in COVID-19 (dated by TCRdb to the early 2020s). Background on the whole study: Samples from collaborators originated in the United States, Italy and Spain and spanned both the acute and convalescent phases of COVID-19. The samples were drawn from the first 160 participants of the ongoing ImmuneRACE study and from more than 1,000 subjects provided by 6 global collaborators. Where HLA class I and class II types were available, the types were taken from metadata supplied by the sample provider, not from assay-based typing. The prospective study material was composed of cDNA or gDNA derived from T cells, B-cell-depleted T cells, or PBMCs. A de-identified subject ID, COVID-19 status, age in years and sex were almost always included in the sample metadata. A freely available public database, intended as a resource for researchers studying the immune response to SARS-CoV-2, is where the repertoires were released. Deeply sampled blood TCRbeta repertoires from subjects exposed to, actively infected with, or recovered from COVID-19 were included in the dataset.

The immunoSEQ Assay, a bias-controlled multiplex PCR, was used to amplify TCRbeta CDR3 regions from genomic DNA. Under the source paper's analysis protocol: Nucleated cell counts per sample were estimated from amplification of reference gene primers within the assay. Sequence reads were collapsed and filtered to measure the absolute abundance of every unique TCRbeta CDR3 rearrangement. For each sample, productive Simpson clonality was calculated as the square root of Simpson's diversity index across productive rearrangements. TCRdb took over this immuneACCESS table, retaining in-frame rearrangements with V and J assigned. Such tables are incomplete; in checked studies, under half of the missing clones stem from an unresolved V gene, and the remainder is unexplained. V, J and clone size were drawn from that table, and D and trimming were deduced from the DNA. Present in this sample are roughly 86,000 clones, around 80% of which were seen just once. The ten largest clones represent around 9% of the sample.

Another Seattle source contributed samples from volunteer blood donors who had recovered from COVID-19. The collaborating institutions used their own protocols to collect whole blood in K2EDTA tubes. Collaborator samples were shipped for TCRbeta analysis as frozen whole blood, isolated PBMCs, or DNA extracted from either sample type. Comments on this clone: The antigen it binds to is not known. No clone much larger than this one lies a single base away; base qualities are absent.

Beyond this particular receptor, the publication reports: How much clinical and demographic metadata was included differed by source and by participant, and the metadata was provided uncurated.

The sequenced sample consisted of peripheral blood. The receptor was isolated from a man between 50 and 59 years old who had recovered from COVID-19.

The nucleotides are TGTGCCAGCAGTCAAACCCACCCCAGGGCTTCCAATGAGCAGTTCTTC. Protein translation: CASSQTHPRASNEQFF. The rearrangement combines TRBV2 with TRBJ2-1; 5 matching bases give a weak D call of TRBD1. CDR1 SNHLY and CDR2 FYNNEI were looked up in the germline V gene. The trim is 5 bases for V and 6 bases for J, with a gap of 20 bases between the germline ends. From the cysteine through the phenylalanine, the CDR3 covers 16 amino acids. The only DNA kept is the CDR3, 48 bases in frame from the first base.